The 20 T cell receptor beta chains given below trace back to one sample, sequenced in a study of blood T cells in healthy people across ages. Primed by a sample-barcoded 5' primer and a J-beta primer mix, a second PCR proceeded for 7 to 11 cycles. Via MiXCR, TCRdb re-called the 5' RACE reads, giving one row per CDR3 protein. The repertoire consists of roughly 500,000 distinct CDR3 sequences, with 27% occurring once and the leading ten covering approximately 17%. Input material: blood. These receptors originate from a woman in her 70s in good health.

This clonotype showed up just a few times. The chain recombines TRBV20-1 with TRBJ2-4, with 8 bases matching TRBD2. This CDR3 has 11 residues. CDR1 DFQATT and CDR2 SNEGSKA come from the germline V gene (reference sequence). V was clipped by 7 bases and J by 10 bases; unmatched bases: 6. The CDR3 nucleotides are TGCAGTGGCGGGGGGAACTCGATTCAGTACTTC. This translates into CSGGGNSIQYF.

The chain joins TRBV20-1 to TRBJ2-5; D might be TRBD1 (5 bases). Near its end, the DNA agrees better with TRBJ2-7, so the J call may be wrong. Germline assignment: CDR1 DFQATT and CDR2 SNEGSKA (reference sequence). The CDR3 extends over 12 amino acids. The CDR3 nucleotides are TGCAGTGCTAGAGCAGGGTTCGACGAGCAGTACTTC. Amino acids: CSARAGFDEQYF.

This clonotype was counted between two and nine times. The chain employs TRBV19 and TRBJ1-2, with 7 nucleotides matching TRBD1. In germline, CDR1 is LNHDA, CDR2 SQIVND (reference sequence). V gave up 5 bases and J gave up 3 bases; unmatched junction bases: 3. The CDR3 loop spans 13 amino acids. The CDR3 DNA reads TGTGCCAGTAGTGTTGGACAGGACTATGGCTACACCTTC. Translating it yields CASSVGQDYGYTF.

This chain connects TRBV11-1 to TRBJ2-5, with 7 bases aligning to TRBD2. The length of the CDR3 is 17 residues. CDR1 is SGHAT, CDR2 FQDESV, per germline (reference sequence). J was trimmed by 8 bases and V by 8 bases; bases with no gene match: 23. CDR3 in amino acids: CASGGRGGASNRGTQYF. The CDR3 coding sequence is TGTGCCAGCGGAGGACGCGGGGGAGCCTCGAATAGAGGCACCCAGTACTTC.

V gene TRBV12-5 combines with J gene TRBJ2-4, with D maybe TRBD1 (6 bases). Germline V lookup: CDR1 LGHNT, CDR2 FRNRAP. Trimming took 5 bases from V and 0 from J, leaving 11 bases between them. CDR3 length: 15 residues. CDR3 in DNA: TGTGCTAGTGGTCCCCAGGGGCTAGCCAAAAACATTCAGTACTTC. This translates into CASGPQGLAKNIQYF.

The chain joins TRBV7-2 to TRBJ1-6; D perhaps matches TRBD1 (6 bases). V shed 3 bases and J shed 4 bases, with 10 bases lying between them. Germline CDR1 is SGHTA and CDR2 is FQGNSA. This CDR3 has 15 amino acids. CDR3 coding DNA: TGTGCCAGCAGCTTGAAGACAGGTTATAATTCACCCCTCCACTTT. Translating it yields CASSLKTGYNSPLHF.

This clonotype was seen a few times. The rearrangement uses TRBV4-3 and TRBJ1-1; 7 nucleotides align to TRBD1. The length of the CDR3 is 16 residues. After removal of 4 bases from V and 1 base from J, the junction contained 9 bases not matched to a gene. Germline V CDR1 and CDR2: LGHNA, YSLEER. CDR3 coding DNA: TGCGCCAGCAGCCGTGACACCTCAGGGGGGAACACTGAAGCTTTCTTT. Amino acids: CASSRDTSGGNTEAFF.

V gene TRBV27 combines with J gene TRBJ2-5; D possibly matches TRBD1 or TRBD2 (5 bases each). The CDR3 runs to 15 residues. The germline gives CDR1 MNHEY, CDR2 SMNVEV (reference sequence). Trimming shortened V by 2 bases and J by 1 base, and 11 bases separated the two germline ends. The CDR3 DNA is TGTGCCAGCAGTTTAAGCGTTGGGGGCCAAGAGACCCAGTACTTC. It codes for CASSLSVGGQETQYF.

This chain uses TRBV20-1 with TRBJ2-4; possible D gene TRBD1, 6 bases. The CDR3 has 13 residues. Trimming removed 5 bases from V and 7 bases from J, with 15 bases in between. Per germline, CDR1 DFQATT and CDR2 SNEGSKA (reference sequence). The CDR3 is CSARQVLFNIQYF. As DNA, the CDR3 is TGCAGTGCTCGACAGGTTTTATTCAACATTCAGTACTTC.

The chain employs TRBV3-1 and TRBJ1-1; D is unclear. The CDR3 consists of 14 residues. The germline gives CDR1 LGHDT, CDR2 YNNKEL (reference sequence). Trimming pared 1 base from V and 5 bases from J, leaving 11 bases between. In nucleotides, the CDR3 is TGTGCCAGCAGCCAAGCTGCCGACGGAACTGAAGCTTTCTTT. This encodes CASSQAADGTEAFF.

V is TRBV5-1 and J is TRBJ2-7; possible D gene TRBD2, 5 bases. CDR1 SGHRS and CDR2 YFSETQ come from the germline V gene. The V gene lost 0 bases and the J gene lost 10 bases, with 17 bases spanning the gap. The CDR3 has 14 amino acids. This chain's CDR3 is CASSLDSGLRLQYF. In DNA form, the CDR3 reads TGCGCCAGCAGCTTGGATTCCGGACTTCGGCTCCAGTACTTC.

A few counts support this clonotype. The V and J genes are TRBV7-3 and TRBJ2-2; 7 bases are a match to TRBD1. The CDR3 consists of 15 residues. After removal of 5 bases from V and 2 bases from J, the junction contained 5 bases not matched to a gene. The V gene's germline CDR1 is SGHTA and CDR2 FQGTGA. DNA for the CDR3: TGTGCCAGCAGCCGGGACAGCTTAAACACCGGGGAGCTGTTTTTT. Its translation: CASSRDSLNTGELFF.

The chain has TRBV29-1 and TRBJ2-5; 7 bases fit TRBD1. In germline, CDR1 is SQVTM, CDR2 ANQGSEA. Germline trimming cut 6 bases from V and 3 bases from J; bases unmatched to any gene: 7. This CDR3 is built from 13 residues. CDR3 DNA: TGCAGCGTGGCAGACAGGGCCAAAGAGACCCAGTACTTC. It is translated as CSVADRAKETQYF.

This clonotype was observed once. V gene TRBV6-1 combines with J gene TRBJ2-7, with D hard to call. CDR1 is MNHNS, CDR2 SASEGT, per germline. V lost 1 base and J 7 bases, leaving 11 bases between the germline ends. The CDR3 runs 13 residues. CDR3 protein: CASSEEMEGEQYF. In DNA form, the CDR3 reads TGTGCCAGCAGTGAAGAGATGGAAGGGGAGCAGTACTTC.

In its sample, this clonotype was seen a few times. The V and J genes are TRBV12-3 or TRBV12-4 and TRBJ2-7; a weak D match, TRBD2 (6 bases). Between the trimmed V and J ends, which lost 5 bases and 2 bases, there was a span of 13 bases. The CDR3 contains 14 residues. CDR3: CASSPGTRAYEQYF. The CDR3 region has the DNA TGTGCCAGCAGTCCCGGGACTCGGGCCTACGAGCAGTACTTC.

This clonotype was picked up a small number of times. This rearrangement joins TRBV20-1 to TRBJ2-3; 9 bases are shared with TRBD1. Trimming removed 2 bases from V and 0 bases from J; junction bases left unmatched: 6. Germline values: CDR1 DFQATT, CDR2 SNEGSKA (reference sequence). The CDR3 has 16 amino acids. CDR3 residues: CSARTPGTGSTDTQYF. The DNA for the CDR3 is TGCAGTGCTAGAACTCCAGGGACAGGGAGCACAGATACGCAGTATTTT.

The J gene is TRBJ1-5, the V gene TRBV20-1, with 7 bases fitting TRBD1. The CDR3 contains 14 residues. CDR1 DFQATT and CDR2 SNEGSKA come from the germline V gene (reference sequence). Trimming cost V 3 bases and J 4 bases; bases outside gene matches: 6. The CDR3 sequence: CSASQGVRNQPQHF. In DNA, the CDR3 is TGCAGTGCTAGCCAGGGGGTACGTAATCAGCCCCAGCATTTT.

This clonotype was seen a few times. V gene TRBV9 combines with J gene TRBJ1-4; D is ambiguous. Germline lookup yields CDR1 SGDLS and CDR2 YYNGEE. The CDR3 loop spans 13 amino acids. V lost 0 bases to trimming and J lost 8 bases, with 8 bases between them. The CDR3 region is CASSVVDGEKLFF. The CDR3 bases are TGTGCCAGCAGCGTAGTGGACGGGGAAAAACTGTTTTTT.

Only a few counts were recorded for this clonotype. DNA for the CDR3: TGCAGTGCTCCCGAGCTCCTGGGAGAGACCCAGTACTTC. The encoded protein is CSAPELLGETQYF. The chain employs TRBV20-1 and TRBJ2-5; D remains unclear. Trimming shortened V by 5 bases and J by 4 bases, and 14 bases separated the two germline ends. The CDR3 consists of 13 residues. Germline V gene sequence: CDR1 DFQATT, CDR2 SNEGSKA (reference sequence).

The genes are TRBV7-2 and TRBJ2-7; D gene ambiguous. The V and J ends lost 8 bases and 0 bases respectively, with 5 bases between them. Germline V lookup: CDR1 SGHTA, CDR2 FQGNSA. This CDR3 has 11 amino acids. The CDR3 is CASESSYEQYF. The CDR3 DNA sequence: TGTGCCAGCGAGAGCTCCTACGAGCAGTACTTC.